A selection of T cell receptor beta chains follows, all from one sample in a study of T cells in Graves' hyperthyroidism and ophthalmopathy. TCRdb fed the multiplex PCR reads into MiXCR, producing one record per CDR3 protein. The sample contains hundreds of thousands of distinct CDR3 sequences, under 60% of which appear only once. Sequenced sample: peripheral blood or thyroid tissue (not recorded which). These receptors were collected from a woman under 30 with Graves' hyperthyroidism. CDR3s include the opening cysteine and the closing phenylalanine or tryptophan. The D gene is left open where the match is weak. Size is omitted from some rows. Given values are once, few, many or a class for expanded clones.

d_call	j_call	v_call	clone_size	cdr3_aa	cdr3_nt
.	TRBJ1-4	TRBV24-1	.	CATSDPGRMKNCFF	.
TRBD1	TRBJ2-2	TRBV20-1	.	CSAPGQMNTGELFF	TGCAGTGCCCCGGGACAGATGAACACCGGGGAGCTGTTTTTT
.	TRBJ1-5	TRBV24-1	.	CATSDFVAGDDPNQPQHF	TGTGCCACCAGTGATTTTGTCGCAGGGGACGATCCCAATCAGCCCCAGCATTTT
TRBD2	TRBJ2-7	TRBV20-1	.	CSASPRERGELGQYF	TGCAGTGCTAGCCCTCGAGAGCGGGGGGAGCTCGGGCAGTACTTC
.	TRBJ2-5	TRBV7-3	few	CASRALGRRETQYF	TGTGCCAGCAGAGCCCTGGGCAGGCGGGAGACCCAGTACTTC
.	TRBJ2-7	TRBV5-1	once	CASSPTTEQYF	TGCGCCAGCAGCCCAACGACCGAGCAGTACTTC
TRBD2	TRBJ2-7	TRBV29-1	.	CSVVLAVSYKQYF	TGCAGCGTTGTACTAGCGGTTTCCTACAAGCAGTACTTC
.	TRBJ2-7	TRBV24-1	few	CATSAGYPGDEQYF	TGTGCCACCAGCGCGGGATACCCGGGGGACGAGCAGTACTTC
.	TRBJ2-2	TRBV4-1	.	CASSPLLNTGELFF	TGCGCCAGCAGCCCATTGCTGAACACCGGGGAGCTGTTTTTT
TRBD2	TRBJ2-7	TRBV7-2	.	CASSPLAGPNEQYF	TGTGCCAGCAGCCCCTTAGCGGGTCCCAACGAGCAGTACTTC
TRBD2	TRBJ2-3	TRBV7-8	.	CASSPMTSGSDTQYF	TGTGCCAGCAGCCCAATGACTAGCGGGAGTGATACGCAGTATTTT
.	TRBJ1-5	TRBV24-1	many	CATSDENQPQHF	TGTGCCACCAGTGATGAAAATCAGCCCCAGCATTTT
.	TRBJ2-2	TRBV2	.	CASGRGRRNTGELFF	TGTGCCAGCGGGCGAGGCAGGAGGAACACCGGGGAGCTGTTTTTT
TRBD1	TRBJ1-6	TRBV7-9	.	CASSRRDRGRGGYSPLHF	TGTGCCAGCAGCCGCCGGGACAGGGGACGAGGGGGATATTCACCCCTCCACTTT
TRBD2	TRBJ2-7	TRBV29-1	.	CSVSGTKEHYEQYF	TGCAGCGTCTCCGGGACTAAAGAACACTACGAGCAGTACTTC
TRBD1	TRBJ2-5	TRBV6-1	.	CASSSTTGGGETQYF	TGTGCCAGCAGCTCCACGACAGGGGGGGGAGAGACCCAGTACTTC
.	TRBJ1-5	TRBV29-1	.	CSVVSGAVGQPQHF	TGCAGCGTTGTTTCCGGGGCGGTTGGGCAGCCCCAGCATTTT
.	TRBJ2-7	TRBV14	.	CASSPNPFSSYEQYF	TGTGCCAGCAGCCCTAACCCCTTTTCCTCCTACGAGCAGTACTTC
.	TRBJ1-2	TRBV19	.	CASYRYSANYGYTF	TGTGCCAGTTACCGGTACAGCGCTAACTATGGCTACACCTTC
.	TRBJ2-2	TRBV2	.	CARSETGELFF	TGTGCCAGAAGTGAGACGGGGGAGCTGTTTTTT
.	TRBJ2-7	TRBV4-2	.	CASSQEEGKLYF	TGTGCCAGCAGCCAAGAGGAGGGGAAACTGTACTTC
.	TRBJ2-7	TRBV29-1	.	CSSRQEGDEQYF	TGCAGCAGCCGACAGGAGGGCGACGAGCAGTACTTC
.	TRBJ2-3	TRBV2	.	CASGERSADTQYF	TGTGCCAGCGGTGAGCGTAGTGCAGATACGCAGTATTTT
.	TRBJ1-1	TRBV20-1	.	CSATDLNTEAFF	TGCAGTGCCACGGATTTAAACACTGAAGCTTTCTTT
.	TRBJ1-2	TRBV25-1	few	CASTGAPSRGYTF	TGTGCCAGCACAGGGGCCCCTTCGAGGGGCTACACCTTC
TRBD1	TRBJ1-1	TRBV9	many	CASSSTLQGSEAFF	TGTGCCAGCAGCTCGACCTTACAGGGGAGTGAAGCTTTCTTT
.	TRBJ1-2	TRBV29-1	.	CTLEMVGIGYTF	TGCACCCTCGAGATGGTTGGTATCGGCTACACCTTC
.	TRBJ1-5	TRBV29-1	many	CSVGQGLNQPQHF	TGCAGCGTTGGGCAGGGCCTCAATCAGCCCCAGCATTTT
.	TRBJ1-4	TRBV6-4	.	CASSILGVTEKLFF	TGTGCCAGCAGTATCCTCGGGGTCACTGAAAAACTGTTTTTT
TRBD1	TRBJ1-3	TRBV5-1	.	CASSLTRDRGDSGNTIYF	TGTGCCAGCAGCTTGACCCGGGACAGGGGTGACTCTGGAAACACCATATATTTT
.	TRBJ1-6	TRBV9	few	CASSVGENNSPLHF	TGTGCCAGCAGCGTGGGGGAAAATAATTCACCCCTCCACTTT
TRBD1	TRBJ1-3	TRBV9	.	CASSVFQGASGNTIYF	TGTGCCAGCAGCGTATTTCAGGGGGCGAGTGGAAACACCATATATTTT
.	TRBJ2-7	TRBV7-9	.	CASGRGANDYEQYF	TGTGCCAGCGGCCGGGGGGCAAACGACTACGAGCAGTACTTC
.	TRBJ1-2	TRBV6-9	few	CASSYTAPNYGYTF	TGTGCCAGCAGTTATACAGCGCCCAACTATGGCTACACCTTC
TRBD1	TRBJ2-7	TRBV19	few	CASSMGTGSYEQYF	TGTGCCAGTAGTATGGGGACAGGGTCCTACGAGCAGTACTTC
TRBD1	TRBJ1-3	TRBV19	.	CASSLRDSSGNTIYF	TGTGCCAGTAGCCTCCGGGACAGCTCTGGAAACACCATATATTTT
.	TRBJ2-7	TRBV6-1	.	CASRAYAEIYEQYF	TGTGCCAGCAGAGCCTACGCCGAGATCTACGAGCAGTACTTC
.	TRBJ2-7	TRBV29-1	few	CSVAPDSFRPYEQYF	TGCAGCGTCGCCCCCGACTCTTTTCGACCCTACGAGCAGTACTTC
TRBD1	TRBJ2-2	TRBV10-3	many	CAISGQAVANTGELFF	TGTGCCATCTCTGGACAGGCCGTCGCGAACACCGGGGAGCTGTTTTTT
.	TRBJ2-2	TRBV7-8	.	CASSLRADRDTGELFF	TGTGCCAGCAGCCTTAGGGCGGACCGGGACACCGGGGAGCTGTTTTTT
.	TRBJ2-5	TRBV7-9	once	CASSLRQERQPQYF	TGTGCCAGCAGCCTACGGCAGGAGCGCCAGCCCCAGTACTTC
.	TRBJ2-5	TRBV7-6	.	CANSQVGGRETQYF	TGTGCCAACAGCCAAGTCGGTGGGCGGGAGACCCAGTACTTC
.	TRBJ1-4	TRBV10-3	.	CAISGQDEKLFF	TGTGCCATCAGTGGGCAGGATGAAAAACTGTTTTTT
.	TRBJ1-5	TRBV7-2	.	CASSQELKPGLQPQHF	TGCGCCAGCAGCCAAGAGCTTAAACCAGGGTTACAGCCCCAGCATTTT
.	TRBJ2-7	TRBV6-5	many	CASSYGRTYEQYF	TGTGCCAGCAGTTACGGGCGGACCTACGAGCAGTACTTC
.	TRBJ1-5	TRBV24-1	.	CATSDQGLAGHF	TGTGCCACCAGTGACCAAGGACTAGCGGGACATTTT
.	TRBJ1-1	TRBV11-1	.	CASSSPNIVRGNTEAFF	TGTGCCAGCAGCTCCCCGAATATAGTCAGGGGGAACACTGAAGCTTTCTTT
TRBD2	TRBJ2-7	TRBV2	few	CASSEKRTGGYEQYF	TGTGCCAGCAGTGAAAAGCGGACCGGGGGGTACGAGCAGTACTTC
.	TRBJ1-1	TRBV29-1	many	CSVRGQNTEAFF	TGCAGCGTTCGTGGACAGAACACTGAAGCTTTCTTT
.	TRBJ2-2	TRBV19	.	CASSIDQHTGELFF	TGTGCCAGTAGTATTGACCAACACACCGGGGAGCTGTTTTTT
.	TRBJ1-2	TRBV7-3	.	CASSPIKNYGYTF	TGTGCCAGCAGTCCAATCAAAAACTATGGCTACACCTTC
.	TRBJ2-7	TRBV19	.	CASSIGTTTENEQYF	TGTGCCAGTAGTATAGGCACCACGACCGAAAACGAGCAGTACTTC
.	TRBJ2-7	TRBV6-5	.	CASSYAPGTPNEQYF	TGTGCCAGCAGTTACGCGCCCGGGACGCCTAACGAGCAGTACTTC
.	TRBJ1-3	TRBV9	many	CASQSSGNTIYF	TGTGCCAGTCAGAGCTCTGGAAACACCATATATTTT
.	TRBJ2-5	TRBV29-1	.	CSVEQRHIQYF	TGCAGCGTTGAACAAAGACATATCCAGTACTTC
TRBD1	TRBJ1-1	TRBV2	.	CATRTGGSAEAFF	TGTGCCACCCGGACAGGGGGCTCAGCTGAAGCTTTCTTT
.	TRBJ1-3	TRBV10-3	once	CAISAQGNTIYF	TGTGCCATCAGTGCGCAGGGGAACACCATATATTTT
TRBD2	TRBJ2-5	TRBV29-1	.	CSVVVAGEGTQYF	TGCAGCGTTGTTGTAGCGGGAGAGGGGACCCAGTACTTC
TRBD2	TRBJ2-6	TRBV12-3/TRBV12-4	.	CATSGSSSGANVLTF	TGTGCCACTAGCGGGAGCAGCTCTGGGGCCAACGTCCTGACTTTC
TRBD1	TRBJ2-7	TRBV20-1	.	CSARGEGGLDEQYF	TGCAGTGCTAGAGGGGAAGGGGGCCTCGACGAGCAGTACTTC